This T cell receptor (beta chain) was captured in a study of blood T cell repertoires in COVID-19. Study background: Both acute and convalescent COVID-19 samples were obtained from the United States, Italy and Spain. PBMCs, B-cell-depleted T cells, or T cells were the source of the cDNA or gDNA that made up the material.

As handled by the study authors: Amplification with reference gene primers provided the estimates of nucleated cell counts. Profiled with immunoSEQ multiplex PCR; TCRdb holds only in-frame clones, not every one. V and J calls and clone size are those listed in that table; D and trimming were worked out from the DNA. Here the sample spans about 200,000 clones, about 79% being singletons. J gave up 4 bases and V 3 bases, and 19 bases lay outside the gene matches. The V gene's germline CDR1 is SGHRS and CDR2 YFSETQ. The CDR3 has 20 residues. The chain recombines TRBV5-1 with TRBJ1-1; 12 positions agree with TRBD1. Sequenced input: peripheral blood. This TCR was recovered from a human donor in a cohort sampled during active COVID-19. The CDR3 sequence: CASSSLLGGQGAGGVTEAFF. For the CDR3, the DNA is TGCGCCAGCAGCTCCCTCTTGGGGGGACAGGGGGCTGGTGGTGTCACTGAAGCTTTCTTT. Full variable domain (outside the CDR3, taken from reference TRBV5-1 and TRBJ1-1): KAGVTQTPRYLIKTRGQQVTLSCSPISGHRSVSWYQQTPGQGLQFLFEYFSETQRNKGNFPGRFSGRQFSNSRSEMNVSTLELGDSALYLCASSSLLGGQGAGGVTEAFFGQGTRLTVV.